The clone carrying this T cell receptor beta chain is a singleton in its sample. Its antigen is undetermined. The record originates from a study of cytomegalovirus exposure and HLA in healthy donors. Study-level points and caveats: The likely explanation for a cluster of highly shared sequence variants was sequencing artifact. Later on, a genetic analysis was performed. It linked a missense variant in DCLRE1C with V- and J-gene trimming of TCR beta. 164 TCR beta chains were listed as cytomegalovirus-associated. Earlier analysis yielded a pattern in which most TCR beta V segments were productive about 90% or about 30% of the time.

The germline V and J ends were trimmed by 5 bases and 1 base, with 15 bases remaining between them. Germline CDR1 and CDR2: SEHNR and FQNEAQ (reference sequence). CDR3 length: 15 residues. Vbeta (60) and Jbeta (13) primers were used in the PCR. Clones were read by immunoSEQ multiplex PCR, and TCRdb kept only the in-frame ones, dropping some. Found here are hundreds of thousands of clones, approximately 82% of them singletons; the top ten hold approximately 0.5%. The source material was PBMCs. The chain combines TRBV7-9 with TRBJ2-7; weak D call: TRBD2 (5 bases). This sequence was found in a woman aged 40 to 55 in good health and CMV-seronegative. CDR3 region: CASSPRELSSYEQYF. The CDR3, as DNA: TGTGCCAGCAGCCCCCGGGAACTATCGTCCTACGAGCAGTACTTC.